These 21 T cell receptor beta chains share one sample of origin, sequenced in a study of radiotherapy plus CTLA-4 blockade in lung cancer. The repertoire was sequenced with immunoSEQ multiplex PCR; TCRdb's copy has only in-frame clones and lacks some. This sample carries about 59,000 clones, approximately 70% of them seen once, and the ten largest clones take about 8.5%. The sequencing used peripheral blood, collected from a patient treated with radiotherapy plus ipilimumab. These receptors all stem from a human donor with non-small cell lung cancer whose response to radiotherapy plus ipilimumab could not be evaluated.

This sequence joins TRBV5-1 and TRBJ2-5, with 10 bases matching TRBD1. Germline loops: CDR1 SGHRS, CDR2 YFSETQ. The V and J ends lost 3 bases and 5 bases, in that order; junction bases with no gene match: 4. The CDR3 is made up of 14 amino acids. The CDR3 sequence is CASSWSGQGETQYF. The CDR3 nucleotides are TGCGCCAGCAGCTGGTCGGGACAGGGGGAGACCCAGTACTTC.

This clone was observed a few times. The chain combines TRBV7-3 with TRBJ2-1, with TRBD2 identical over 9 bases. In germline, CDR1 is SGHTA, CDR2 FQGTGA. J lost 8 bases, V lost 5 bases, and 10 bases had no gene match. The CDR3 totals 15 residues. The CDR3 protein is CASSPLAGPGHEQFF. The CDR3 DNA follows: TGTGCCAGCAGCCCTCTAGCGGGGCCAGGGCATGAGCAGTTCTTC.

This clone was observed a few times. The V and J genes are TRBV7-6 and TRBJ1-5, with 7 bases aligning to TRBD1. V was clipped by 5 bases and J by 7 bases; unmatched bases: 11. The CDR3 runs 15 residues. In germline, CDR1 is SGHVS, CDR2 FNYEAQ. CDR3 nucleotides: TGTGCCAGCAGCCCTGCGGGCAGGGGGAGGCAGCCCCAGCATTTT. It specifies CASSPAGRGRQPQHF.

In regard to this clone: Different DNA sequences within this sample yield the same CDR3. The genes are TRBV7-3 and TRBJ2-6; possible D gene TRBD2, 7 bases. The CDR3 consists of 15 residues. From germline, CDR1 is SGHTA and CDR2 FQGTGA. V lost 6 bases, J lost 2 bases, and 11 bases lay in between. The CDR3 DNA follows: TGTGCCAGCAGTACGGGGGGCACTGGGGCCAACGTCCTGACTTTC. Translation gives CASSTGGTGANVLTF.

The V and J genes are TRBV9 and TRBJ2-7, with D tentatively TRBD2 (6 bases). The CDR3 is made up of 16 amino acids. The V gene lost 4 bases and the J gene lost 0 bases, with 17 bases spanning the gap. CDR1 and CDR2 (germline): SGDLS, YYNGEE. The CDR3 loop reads CASSLTGGLASYEQYF. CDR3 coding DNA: TGTGCCAGCAGCCTCACCGGGGGTCTAGCCTCCTACGAGCAGTACTTC.

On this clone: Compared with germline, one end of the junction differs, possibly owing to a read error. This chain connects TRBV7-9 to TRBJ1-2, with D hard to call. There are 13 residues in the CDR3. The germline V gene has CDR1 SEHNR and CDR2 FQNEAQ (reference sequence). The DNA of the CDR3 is TGTGCCGGCAGTTCCGCAGCTAACTATGGCTACACCTTC. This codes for CAGSSAANYGYTF.

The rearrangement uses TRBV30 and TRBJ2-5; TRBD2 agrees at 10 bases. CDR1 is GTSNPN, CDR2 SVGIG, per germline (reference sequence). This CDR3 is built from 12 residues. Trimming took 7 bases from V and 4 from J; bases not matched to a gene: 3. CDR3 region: CASSGRGETQYF. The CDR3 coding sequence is TGTGCCTCTAGCGGGAGAGGAGAGACCCAGTACTTC.

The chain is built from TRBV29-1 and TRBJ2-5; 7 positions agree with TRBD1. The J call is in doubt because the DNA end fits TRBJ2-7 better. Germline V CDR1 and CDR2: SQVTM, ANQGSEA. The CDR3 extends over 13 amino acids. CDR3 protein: CSVEVGTDYEQYF. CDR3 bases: TGCAGCGTTGAAGTGGGGACAGACTACGAGCAGTACTTC.

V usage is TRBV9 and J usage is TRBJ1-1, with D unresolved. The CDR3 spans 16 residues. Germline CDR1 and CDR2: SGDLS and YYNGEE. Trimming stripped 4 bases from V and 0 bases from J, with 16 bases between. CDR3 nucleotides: TGTGCCAGCAGCCCCGTTGACGGGGTAATGAACACTGAAGCTTTCTTT. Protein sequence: CASSPVDGVMNTEAFF. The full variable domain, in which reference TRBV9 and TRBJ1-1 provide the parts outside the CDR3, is DSGVTQTPKHLITATGQRVTLRCSPRSGDLSVYWYQQSLDQGLQFLIQYYNGEERAKGNILERFSAQQFPDLHSELNLSSLELGDSALYFCASSPVDGVMNTEAFFGQGTRLTVV.

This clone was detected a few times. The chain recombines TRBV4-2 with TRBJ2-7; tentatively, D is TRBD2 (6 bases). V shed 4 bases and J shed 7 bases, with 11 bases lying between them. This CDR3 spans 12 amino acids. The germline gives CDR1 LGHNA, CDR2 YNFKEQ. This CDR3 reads CASSPVGLEQYF. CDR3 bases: TGTGCCAGCAGCCCCGTGGGACTTGAGCAGTACTTC.

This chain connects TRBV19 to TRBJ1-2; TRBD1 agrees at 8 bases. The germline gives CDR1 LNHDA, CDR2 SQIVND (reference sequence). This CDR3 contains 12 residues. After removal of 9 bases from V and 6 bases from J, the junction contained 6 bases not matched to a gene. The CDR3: CASASGGNGYTF. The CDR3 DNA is TGTGCCAGCGCCTCAGGGGGCAATGGCTACACCTTC.

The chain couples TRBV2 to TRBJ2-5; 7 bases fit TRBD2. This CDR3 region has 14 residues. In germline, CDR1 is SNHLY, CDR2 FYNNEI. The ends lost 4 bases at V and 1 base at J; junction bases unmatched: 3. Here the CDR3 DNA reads TGTGCCAGCAGTGCGGGGGGAGGCCAAGAGACCCAGTACTTC. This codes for CASSAGGGQETQYF.

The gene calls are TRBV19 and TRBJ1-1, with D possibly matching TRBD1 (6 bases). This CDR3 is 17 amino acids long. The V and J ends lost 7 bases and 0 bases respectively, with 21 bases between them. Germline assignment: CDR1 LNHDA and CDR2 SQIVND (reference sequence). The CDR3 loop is CASTPPRPGHLNTEAFF. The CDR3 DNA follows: TGTGCCAGTACCCCCCCCCGGCCGGGACACCTGAACACTGAAGCTTTCTTT.

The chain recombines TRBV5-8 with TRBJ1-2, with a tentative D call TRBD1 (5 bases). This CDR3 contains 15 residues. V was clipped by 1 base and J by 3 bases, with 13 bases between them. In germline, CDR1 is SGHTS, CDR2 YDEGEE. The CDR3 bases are TGTGCCAGCAGCTTGTTCGGCAGGGAGGACTATGGCTACACCTTC. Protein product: CASSLFGREDYGYTF.

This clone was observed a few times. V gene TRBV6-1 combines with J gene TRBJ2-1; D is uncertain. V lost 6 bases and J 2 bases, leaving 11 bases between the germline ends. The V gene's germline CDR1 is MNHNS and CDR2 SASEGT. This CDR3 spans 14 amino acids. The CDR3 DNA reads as TGTGCCAGCAGCCTGACATGGGCCTACAATGAGCAGTTCTTC. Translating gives CASSLTWAYNEQFF.

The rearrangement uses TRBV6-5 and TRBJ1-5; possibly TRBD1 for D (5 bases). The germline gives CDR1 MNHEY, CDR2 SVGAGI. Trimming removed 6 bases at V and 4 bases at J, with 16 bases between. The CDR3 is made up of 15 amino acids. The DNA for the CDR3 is TGTGCCAGCAGCTTTACTTTCGGGGGGAATCAGCCCCAGCATTTT. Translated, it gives CASSFTFGGNQPQHF.

The CDR3 loop reads CASSSGGTLNEQFF. DNA for the CDR3: TGCGCCAGCAGTTCGGGGGGGACCCTCAATGAGCAGTTCTTC. This chain links TRBV5-1 with TRBJ2-1, with TRBD2 matching 8 bases. The V segment lost 5 bases and the J segment 6 bases; nucleotides outside the gene matches: 7. Germline assignment: CDR1 SGHRS and CDR2 YFSETQ. CDR3 length: 14 amino acids.

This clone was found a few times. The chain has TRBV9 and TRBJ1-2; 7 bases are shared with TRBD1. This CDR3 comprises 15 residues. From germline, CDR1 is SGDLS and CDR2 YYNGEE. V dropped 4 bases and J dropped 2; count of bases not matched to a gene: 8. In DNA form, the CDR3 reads TGTGCCAGCAGCTCCCGGACAGGTGCAAACTATGGCTACACCTTC. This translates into CASSSRTGANYGYTF.

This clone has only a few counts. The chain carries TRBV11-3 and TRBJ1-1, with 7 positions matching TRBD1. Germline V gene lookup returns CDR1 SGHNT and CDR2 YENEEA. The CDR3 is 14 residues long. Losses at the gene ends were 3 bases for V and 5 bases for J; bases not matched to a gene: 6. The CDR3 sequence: CASSLDGQVTEAFF. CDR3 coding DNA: TGTGCCAGCAGCTTGGACGGACAGGTGACTGAAGCTTTCTTT. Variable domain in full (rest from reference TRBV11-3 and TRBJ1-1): EAGVVQSPRYKIIEKKQPVAFWCNPISGHNTLYWYLQNLGQGPELLIRYENEEAVDDSQLPKDRFSAERLKGVDSTLKIQPAELGDSAVYLCASSLDGQVTEAFFGQGTRLTVV.

The CDR3: CASSVTGTRNDNEQFF. CDR3 sequence (DNA): TGTGCCAGCAGCGTAACCGGGACTAGAAATGACAATGAGCAGTTCTTC. The rearrangement uses TRBV9 and TRBJ2-1; the match to TRBD2 covers 8 bases. J gave up 5 bases and V 1 base, and 8 bases lay outside the gene matches. The CDR3 is 16 amino acids. Germline V gene lookup returns CDR1 SGDLS and CDR2 YYNGEE.

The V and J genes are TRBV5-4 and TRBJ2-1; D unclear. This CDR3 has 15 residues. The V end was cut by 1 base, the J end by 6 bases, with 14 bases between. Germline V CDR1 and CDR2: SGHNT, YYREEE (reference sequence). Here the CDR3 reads CASSLIRDTSNEQFF. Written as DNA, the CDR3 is TGTGCCAGCAGCTTGATCCGTGACACATCCAATGAGCAGTTCTTC.